A single sample gave rise to the 9 T cell receptor beta chains below, sequenced in a study of T cell repertoires in cytomegalovirus infection. TCRdb reanalysed the reads using MiXCR and keeps one entry per CDR3 protein. Of some 940,000 distinct CDR3 sequences listed, around 32% are singletons. These receptors have no known antigen. The sequenced sample was cultured CD8+ T cells from PBMCs, obtained from culture after CMV antigen stimulation. Source of these receptors: a human donor in good health (CMV status not recorded). Some clones in this sample may be carry-over from other donors' samples.

This clonotype was seen ten or more times. The V call is TRBV5-1, the J call TRBJ2-1; 7 nucleotides match TRBD2. Germline V gene lookup returns CDR1 SGHRS and CDR2 YFSETQ. Trimming removed 4 bases from V and 1 base from J; junction bases left unmatched: 17. The CDR3 is 19 residues long. CDR3 DNA: TGCGCCAGCAGCATTGGGTTAGCGGGTGCTCGATCTTCCTACAATGAGCAGTTCTTC. It is translated as CASSIGLAGARSSYNEQFF.

This sequence joins TRBV7-9 and TRBJ2-7; TRBD1 agrees at 7 bases. Germline-derived CDR1 and CDR2 are SEHNR and FQNEAQ (reference sequence). V dropped 5 bases and J dropped 6; count of bases not matched to a gene: 10. This CDR3 comprises 14 residues. This CDR3 reads CASSPSRQGGEQYV. The CDR3 DNA follows: TGTGCCAGCAGCCCCTCTCGACAGGGCGGCGAGCAGTACGTC.

In DNA, the CDR3 is TGTGCCACCAGTGACTCCGGGACAGGTTATCAGCCCCAGCATTTT. Amino acids: CATSDSGTGYQPQHF. The V and J genes are TRBV24-1 and TRBJ1-5, with 8 bases identical to TRBD1. Trimming at V came to 4 bases and at J to 5 bases, leaving 6 bases not matched to a gene. The CDR3 is made up of 15 amino acids. Germline V gene sequence: CDR1 KGHDR, CDR2 SFDVKD.

This clonotype has a handful of counts. This chain uses TRBV27 with TRBJ2-5; D might be TRBD2 (6 bases). CDR3 length: 16 residues. V lost 2 bases and J lost 5, with 18 bases in between. CDR1 is MNHEY, CDR2 SMNVEV, per germline (reference sequence). CDR3 residues: CASSLGGGDVIETQYF. CDR3 coding DNA: TGTGCCAGCAGTTTAGGTGGCGGGGACGTCATTGAGACCCAGTACTTC.

This clonotype was observed a few times. This chain connects TRBV4-3 to TRBJ2-3; 10 bases fit TRBD2. The CDR3 totals 18 residues. The ends lost 0 bases at V and 3 bases at J; junction bases unmatched: 9. Germline V gene data show CDR1 as LGHNA and CDR2 as YSLEER. The chain's CDR3 is CASSQDKVAGGKTDTQYF. The CDR3, as DNA: TGCGCCAGCAGCCAAGATAAAGTAGCGGGGGGTAAGACAGATACGCAGTATTTT.

The V gene is TRBV5-4, the J gene TRBJ2-7, with D possibly matching TRBD2 (5 bases). CDR1 and CDR2 from the germline V gene are SGHNT and YYREEE (reference sequence). CDR3 length: 14 residues. V was trimmed by 5 bases and J by 2 bases, leaving 14 bases between them. CDR3: CASRKEEAPYEQYF. The CDR3 region has the DNA TGTGCCAGCAGAAAGGAGGAGGCTCCCTACGAGCAGTACTTC. Drawing the rest from reference TRBV5-4 and TRBJ2-7, the complete variable domain is ETGVTQSPTHLIKTRGQQVTLRCSSQSGHNTVSWYQQALGQGPQFIFQYYREEENGRGNFPPRFSGLQFPNYSSELNVNALELDDSALYLCASRKEEAPYEQYFGPGTRLTVT.

This clonotype was observed a few times. This rearrangement joins TRBV5-4 to TRBJ2-7, with 8 bases lining up with TRBD2. Germline CDR1 is SGHNT and CDR2 is YYREEE (reference sequence). The CDR3 loop spans 12 amino acids. J was trimmed by 6 bases and V by 3 bases; bases with no gene match: 2. In nucleotides, the CDR3 is TGTGCCAGCAGCTCGGGGGGGCTCGAGCAGTACTTC. Its protein is CASSSGGLEQYF.

The rearrangement uses TRBV7-4 and TRBJ2-7; D is uncertain. This CDR3 is 16 amino acids long. V shed 1 base and J shed 5 bases, with 18 bases lying between them. CDR1 SGHVT and CDR2 SQSDAQ come from the germline V gene. In DNA, the CDR3 is TGTGCCAGCAGCTTAGGGGCCCCCAGGCTCCCTGACGAGCAGTACGTC. It encodes CASSLGAPRLPDEQYV.

The gene calls are TRBV25-1 and TRBJ2-1; either TRBD1 or TRBD2 may supply D (5 bases each). V lost 2 bases, J lost 8 bases, and 16 bases lay in between. The CDR3 totals 15 residues. CDR1 and CDR2 (germline): MGHDK, SYGVNS. The CDR3 is CASSETNRDGDEQFF. The CDR3 DNA follows: TGTGCCAGCAGTGAAACCAACCGGGACGGAGATGAGCAGTTCTTC. Full variable domain (missing parts from reference TRBV25-1 and TRBJ2-1): EADIYQTPRYLVIGTGKKITLECSQTMGHDKMYWYQQDPGMELHLIHYSYGVNSTEKGDLSSESTVSRIRTEHFPLTLESARPSHTSQYLCASSETNRDGDEQFFGPGTRLTVL.